The rows below give T cell receptor beta chains drawn from one sample of a study of blood T cell repertoires in COVID-19. Profiled with immunoSEQ multiplex PCR; TCRdb holds only in-frame clones, not every one. The sample has some 96,000 clones; approximately 80% are singletons. Sequenced material: peripheral blood. The receptors were gathered from a man aged 50 to 60 with active or convalescent COVID-19. CDR3s include the opening cysteine and the closing phenylalanine or tryptophan. Each record gives: D gene, J gene, V gene, clone size, CDR3 protein, CDR3 DNA. The D gene is left open where the match is weak. Clone size is shown for a subset of rows, as once, few, many or a class of expanded clone.

d_gene: .; j_gene: TRBJ2-4; v_gene: TRBV28; abundance: .; CDR3aa: CASSFPRGDRINIQYF; CDR3nt: TGTGCCAGCAGTTTCCCCCGGGGGGACAGGATCAACATTCAGTACTTC
d_gene: .; j_gene: TRBJ2-2; v_gene: TRBV6-5; abundance: once; CDR3aa: CASIKLRTGELFF; CDR3nt: TGTGCCAGCATAAAGCTTCGCACTGGGGAGCTGTTTTTT
d_gene: .; j_gene: TRBJ1-1; v_gene: TRBV11-2; abundance: .; CDR3aa: CASSLTQSGTEAFF; CDR3nt: TGTGCCAGCAGCTTGACCCAAAGCGGCACTGAAGCTTTCTTT
d_gene: .; j_gene: TRBJ2-7; v_gene: TRBV27; abundance: .; CDR3aa: CASSRIVYTYF; CDR3nt: TGTGCCAGCAGTCGCATCGTCTATACGTACTTC
d_gene: .; j_gene: TRBJ2-7; v_gene: TRBV20-1; abundance: few; CDR3aa: CSTSLLDEQYF; CDR3nt: TGCAGTACTTCTTTGTTGGACGAGCAGTACTTC
d_gene: .; j_gene: TRBJ2-3; v_gene: TRBV4-2; abundance: .; CDR3aa: CASSQDAPDTQYF; CDR3nt: TGTGCCAGCAGCCAAGATGCGCCAGATACGCAGTATTTT
d_gene: .; j_gene: TRBJ1-1; v_gene: TRBV10-1; abundance: .; CDR3aa: CASSPGGYEAFF; CDR3nt: TGCGCCAGCAGTCCCGGGGGGTATGAAGCTTTCTTT
d_gene: .; j_gene: TRBJ1-1; v_gene: TRBV19; abundance: .; CDR3aa: CASSIFPEEAFF; CDR3nt: TGTGCCAGTAGTATCTTCCCGGAGGAAGCTTTCTTT
d_gene: .; j_gene: TRBJ2-7; v_gene: TRBV19; abundance: .; CDR3aa: CASSRGIGGWDEQYF; CDR3nt: TGTGCCAGTAGTAGAGGAATAGGAGGGTGGGACGAGCAGTACTTC
d_gene: .; j_gene: TRBJ1-5; v_gene: TRBV7-9; abundance: .; CDR3aa: CASSPHEGIGNQPQHF; CDR3nt: TGTGCCAGCAGCCCCCATGAGGGTATCGGCAATCAGCCCCAGCATTTT
d_gene: TRBD1; j_gene: TRBJ2-2; v_gene: TRBV6-5; abundance: .; CDR3aa: CASTGTGPTGELFF; CDR3nt: TGTGCCAGCACAGGGACAGGTCCCACCGGGGAGCTGTTTTTT
d_gene: .; j_gene: TRBJ2-1; v_gene: TRBV14; abundance: .; CDR3aa: CASSQLLGNEQFF; CDR3nt: TGTGCCAGCAGCCAACTTCTCGGCAATGAGCAGTTCTTC
d_gene: .; j_gene: TRBJ2-7; v_gene: TRBV4-1; abundance: .; CDR3aa: CASSQDPDQGYEQYF; CDR3nt: TGCGCCAGCAGCCAAGATCCGGACCAGGGCTACGAGCAGTACTTC
d_gene: .; j_gene: TRBJ1-3; v_gene: TRBV5-1; abundance: .; CDR3aa: CASSEEGHGRNTIYF; CDR3nt: TGCGCCAGCAGCGAGGAGGGCCATGGTAGAAACACCATATATTTT
d_gene: TRBD1; j_gene: TRBJ1-5; v_gene: TRBV15; abundance: .; CDR3aa: CATSTRDRGNQPQHF; CDR3nt: TGTGCCACCAGCACCCGGGACAGGGGCAATCAGCCCCAGCATTTT
d_gene: TRBD2; j_gene: TRBJ2-1; v_gene: TRBV7-2; abundance: .; CDR3aa: CASSERTSGRFGSYNEQFF; CDR3nt: TGTGCCAGCAGCGAAAGGACTAGCGGGAGGTTTGGCTCCTACAATGAGCAGTTCTTC
d_gene: TRBD1; j_gene: TRBJ1-2; v_gene: TRBV13; abundance: .; CDR3aa: CASSTTGQGAHGYTF; CDR3nt: TGTGCCAGCAGCACAACTGGACAGGGGGCGCACGGCTACACCTTC
d_gene: TRBD1; j_gene: TRBJ2-7; v_gene: TRBV2; abundance: .; CDR3aa: CASKGAGPYEQYF; CDR3nt: TGTGCCAGCAAGGGGGCAGGCCCCTACGAGCAGTACTTC
d_gene: .; j_gene: TRBJ2-1; v_gene: TRBV29-1; abundance: .; CDR3aa: CSARGGLEEYNEQFF; CDR3nt: TGCAGCGCCCGTGGAGGGTTAGAGGAATACAATGAGCAGTTCTTC
d_gene: .; j_gene: TRBJ2-3; v_gene: TRBV7-8; abundance: .; CDR3aa: CASSPTTFRGAQYF; CDR3nt: TGTGCCAGCAGCCCCACGACCTTTAGAGGCGCGCAGTATTTT
d_gene: TRBD1; j_gene: TRBJ2-1; v_gene: TRBV2; abundance: .; CDR3aa: CASSANRGHNEQFF; CDR3nt: TGTGCCAGCAGTGCAAATAGGGGGCACAATGAGCAGTTCTTC
d_gene: TRBD2; j_gene: TRBJ2-7; v_gene: TRBV19; abundance: .; CDR3aa: CASRRLAGDYEQYF; CDR3nt: TGTGCCAGTAGGAGACTAGCGGGGGACTACGAGCAGTACTTC
d_gene: .; j_gene: TRBJ2-5; v_gene: TRBV4-1; abundance: .; CDR3aa: CASSQNEATQYF; CDR3nt: TGCGCCAGCAGCCAAAACGAAGCGACCCAGTACTTC
d_gene: .; j_gene: TRBJ1-3; v_gene: TRBV30; abundance: .; CDR3aa: CAWSIQGGGNTIYF; CDR3nt: TGTGCCTGGAGTATTCAAGGAGGTGGAAACACCATATATTTT
d_gene: TRBD2; j_gene: TRBJ2-4; v_gene: TRBV5-4; abundance: .; CDR3aa: CASSFETSGSRDF; CDR3nt: TGTGCCAGCAGCTTTGAGACTAGCGGGTCTCGGGACTTC
d_gene: .; j_gene: TRBJ1-2; v_gene: TRBV2; abundance: .; CDR3aa: CASSDENYGYTF; CDR3nt: TGTGCCAGCAGTGATGAGAACTATGGCTACACCTTC
d_gene: .; j_gene: TRBJ2-7; v_gene: TRBV5-8; abundance: few; CDR3aa: CASSLRSGLSSYEQYF; CDR3nt: TGTGCCAGCAGCTTGCGGTCCGGACTCAGCTCCTACGAGCAGTACTTC
d_gene: TRBD1; j_gene: TRBJ1-1; v_gene: TRBV27; abundance: .; CDR3aa: CASSPRTGLNTEAFF; CDR3nt: TGTGCCAGCAGTCCCCGGACAGGCCTGAACACTGAAGCTTTCTTT
d_gene: .; j_gene: TRBJ1-2; v_gene: TRBV3-1/TRBV3-2; abundance: .; CDR3aa: CASSQDSFISGYTF; CDR3nt: TGTGCCAGCAGCCAAGATTCCTTTATCTCTGGCTACACCTTC
d_gene: .; j_gene: TRBJ1-2; v_gene: TRBV3-1/TRBV3-2; abundance: .; CDR3aa: CASSQGTGPGGYTF; CDR3nt: TGTGCCAGCAGCCAGGGTACAGGACCAGGCGGCTACACCTTC
d_gene: .; j_gene: TRBJ1-5; v_gene: TRBV28; abundance: once; CDR3aa: CASSLSGYSNQPQHF; CDR3nt: TGTGCCAGCAGTTTGTCAGGGTATAGCAATCAGCCCCAGCATTTT
d_gene: .; j_gene: TRBJ2-6; v_gene: TRBV11-3; abundance: .; CDR3aa: CASSSSFRVSGANVLTF; CDR3nt: TGTGCCAGCAGCTCGTCCTTCAGGGTCTCTGGGGCCAACGTCCTGACTTTC
d_gene: .; j_gene: TRBJ2-1; v_gene: TRBV25-1; abundance: .; CDR3aa: CASSEWRLRGNEQFF; CDR3nt: TGTGCCAGCAGTGAATGGCGGCTGAGGGGGAATGAGCAGTTCTTC
d_gene: TRBD2; j_gene: TRBJ2-1; v_gene: TRBV4-1; abundance: .; CDR3aa: CASSTWTSGIYNEQFF; CDR3nt: TGCGCCAGCAGCACCTGGACTAGCGGGATCTACAATGAGCAGTTCTTC
d_gene: TRBD1; j_gene: TRBJ1-5; v_gene: TRBV28; abundance: .; CDR3aa: CASSRPGQRSNQPQHF; CDR3nt: TGTGCCAGCAGTAGGCCGGGACAGAGAAGCAATCAGCCCCAGCATTTT
d_gene: .; j_gene: TRBJ2-7; v_gene: TRBV5-1; abundance: .; CDR3aa: CASRGYSTGGRQREDSYEQYF; CDR3nt: TGCGCCAGCAGAGGGTACTCAACAGGGGGTCGTCAGCGGGAGGACTCCTACGAGCAGTACTTC
d_gene: TRBD2; j_gene: TRBJ2-1; v_gene: TRBV5-4; abundance: .; CDR3aa: CASSLEPSGPGEQFF; CDR3nt: TGTGCCAGCAGCTTGGAACCTAGCGGCCCAGGGGAGCAGTTCTTC
d_gene: .; j_gene: TRBJ2-3; v_gene: TRBV5-4; abundance: .; CDR3aa: CASKAQPPDDTQYF; CDR3nt: TGTGCCAGCAAAGCGCAGCCTCCCGATGATACGCAGTATTTT
d_gene: TRBD2; j_gene: TRBJ2-5; v_gene: TRBV19; abundance: .; CDR3aa: CASTMVAETGGWVYF; CDR3nt: TGTGCCAGTACCATGGTGGCCGAAACGGGGGGTTGGGTGTACTTC
d_gene: .; j_gene: TRBJ1-2; v_gene: TRBV1; abundance: .; CDR3aa: CTSSQDRGVRGYTF; CDR3nt: TGCACCAGCAGCCAAGATCGAGGAGTAAGAGGCTACACCTTC
d_gene: TRBD1; j_gene: TRBJ2-7; v_gene: TRBV11-2; abundance: few; CDR3aa: CASSPRTGPGEQYF; CDR3nt: TGTGCCAGCAGCCCAAGGACAGGGCCTGGGGAGCAGTACTTC
d_gene: TRBD1; j_gene: TRBJ1-1; v_gene: TRBV3-1/TRBV3-2; abundance: .; CDR3aa: CASSLPGQGRNTEAFF; CDR3nt: TGTGCCAGCAGCCTACCCGGACAGGGAAGGAACACTGAAGCTTTCTTT
d_gene: .; j_gene: TRBJ1-1; v_gene: TRBV19; abundance: .; CDR3aa: CASSIGRENTEAFF; CDR3nt: TGTGCCAGTAGTATTGGGCGGGAGAACACTGAAGCTTTCTTT
d_gene: .; j_gene: TRBJ2-2; v_gene: TRBV5-1; abundance: .; CDR3aa: CASSLRDSFPGELFF; CDR3nt: TGCGCCAGCAGCTTGAGGGACTCATTTCCCGGGGAGCTGTTTTTT
d_gene: .; j_gene: TRBJ1-1; v_gene: TRBV5-4; abundance: .; CDR3aa: CASSLGPDTEAFF; CDR3nt: TGTGCCAGCAGCTTGGGCCCAGACACTGAAGCTTTCTTT
d_gene: .; j_gene: TRBJ1-1; v_gene: TRBV7-9; abundance: .; CDR3aa: CASSLQGMGNTEAFF; CDR3nt: TGTGCCAGCAGCTTACAGGGGATGGGGAACACTGAAGCTTTCTTT
d_gene: .; j_gene: TRBJ1-1; v_gene: TRBV5-1; abundance: .; CDR3aa: CASSLGGGDTEAFF; CDR3nt: TGCGCCAGCAGCTTGGGAGGTGGAGACACTGAAGCTTTCTTT
d_gene: .; j_gene: TRBJ2-7; v_gene: TRBV5-1; abundance: .; CDR3aa: CASCPASGEQYF; CDR3nt: TGCGCCAGCTGCCCGGCCTCGGGGGAGCAGTACTTC